This record concerns one T cell receptor (beta chain) sequence. The antigen is not known. V was trimmed by 5 bases and J by 1 base, leaving 11 bases between them. This CDR3 contains 14 residues. CDR1 and CDR2 from the germline V gene are MNHEY and SMNVEV (reference sequence). Profiled with immunoSEQ multiplex PCR; TCRdb holds only in-frame clones, not every one. In the table there are roughly 70,000 clones, approximately 90% of which are singletons. This entry belongs to a study of OX40 agonist ivuxolimab in advanced cancers. Notes on the study in general: CD8+ T cells (on average) carried more expanded clones than CD4+ T cells.

The V and J genes are TRBV27 and TRBJ1-1; D not certain. The source material was CD4+ or CD8+ T cells sorted from blood, sampled in a trial of the OX40 agonist ivuxolimab. The sequence was obtained from an adult with an advanced solid tumor such as melanoma, head and neck, liver or kidney cancer. DNA for the CDR3: TGTGCCAGCAGTCCCGGGTGGGCGAACACTGAAGCTTTCTTT. It is translated as CASSPGWANTEAFF.